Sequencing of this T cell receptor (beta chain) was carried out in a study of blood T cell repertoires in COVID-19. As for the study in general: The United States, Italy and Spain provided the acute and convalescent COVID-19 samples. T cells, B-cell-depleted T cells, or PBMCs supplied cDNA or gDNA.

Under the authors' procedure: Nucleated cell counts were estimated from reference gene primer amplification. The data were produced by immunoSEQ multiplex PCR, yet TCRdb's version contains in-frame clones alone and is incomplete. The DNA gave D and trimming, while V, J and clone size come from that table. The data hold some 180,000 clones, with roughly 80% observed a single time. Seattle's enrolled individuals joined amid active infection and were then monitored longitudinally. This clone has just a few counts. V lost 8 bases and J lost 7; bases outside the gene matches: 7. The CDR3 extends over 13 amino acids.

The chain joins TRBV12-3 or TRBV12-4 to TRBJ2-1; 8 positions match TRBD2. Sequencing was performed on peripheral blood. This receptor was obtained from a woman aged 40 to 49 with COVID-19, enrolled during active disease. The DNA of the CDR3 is TGTGCCAGCTGGTCTAGCGGGCAGAATGAGCAGTTCTTC. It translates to CASWSSGQNEQFF.